Presented here are 12 T cell receptor beta chains from one specimen sequenced in a study of CD8+ T cells in alopecia areata. As the sequencing template, cDNA was produced by extracting RNA and reverse transcribing it. The method was immunoSEQ multiplex PCR; TCRdb's version includes in-frame clones alone and lacks a portion of them. The sample carries 110,000 or so clones, 55% to 65% recorded once. Sequencing was performed on CD4+ T cells sorted from blood. The origin of the receptors is a human donor in good health.

J is TRBJ2-4 and V is TRBV5-6, with D maybe TRBD2 (7 bases). V gave up 3 bases and J gave up 7 bases, with 14 bases separating them. There are 14 residues in the CDR3. Germline V gene sequence: CDR1 SGHDT, CDR2 YYEEEE. CDR3 DNA: TGTGCCAGCAGCTCCGGGGGGCCCGAGAACATTCAGTACTTC. Translating it yields CASSSGGPENIQYF.

The chain uses TRBV11-2 and TRBJ2-3; D might be TRBD1 (6 bases). This CDR3 has 17 residues. Trimming cost V 5 bases and J 5 bases, with 23 bases left between them. The germline V gene encodes CDR1 SGHAT and CDR2 FQNNGV. The CDR3 loop reads CASSQLAGDVRRDTQYF. CDR3 nucleotide sequence: TGTGCCAGCAGCCAGCTGGCAGGGGATGTTCGTAGAGATACGCAGTATTTT.

The chain links TRBV7-8 to TRBJ2-7; TRBD2 matches 9 bases. Per the germline V gene, CDR1 is SGHVS and CDR2 is FQNEAQ. The V segment lost 6 bases and the J segment 2 bases; nucleotides outside the gene matches: 14. The CDR3 extends over 17 amino acids. The DNA for the CDR3 is TGTGCCAGCAGTCCTGGGTGGGTAGCGGGGGCGGCCTACGAGCAGTACTTC. Translating gives CASSPGWVAGAAYEQYF.

The chain has TRBV2 and TRBJ2-5; maybe TRBD1 (6 bases). V was cut by 4 bases and J by 2 bases, with 11 bases left in between. The CDR3 extends over 14 amino acids. CDR1 and CDR2 (germline): SNHLY, FYNNEI. The DNA for the CDR3 is TGTGCCAGCAGTGGTTGGACAGTTCAAGAGACCCAGTACTTC. Translated: CASSGWTVQETQYF.

V and J are TRBV27 and TRBJ2-1; 7 bases agree with TRBD2. With 6 bases clipped from V and 6 bases from J, the junction kept 17 bases outside the gene matches. The CDR3 is made up of 17 amino acids. Germline lookup yields CDR1 MNHEY and CDR2 SMNVEV (reference sequence). The CDR3: CASSPLKGTNRGNEQFF. CDR3 nucleotide sequence: TGTGCCAGCAGCCCGTTGAAGGGGACTAACCGGGGCAATGAGCAGTTCTTC.

V usage is TRBV25-1 and J usage is TRBJ2-3; D is unresolved. CDR1 MGHDK and CDR2 SYGVNS come from the germline V gene. The CDR3 spans 13 residues. Trimming took off 3 bases at V and 5 bases at J, with 9 bases between the two ends. The CDR3 spells CASSDREEDTQYF. DNA for the CDR3: TGTGCCAGCAGTGATAGGGAAGAAGATACGCAGTATTTT. The full variable domain, completed using reference TRBV25-1 and TRBJ2-3, is EADIYQTPRYLVIGTGKKITLECSQTMGHDKMYWYQQDPGMELHLIHYSYGVNSTEKGDLSSESTVSRIRTEHFPLTLESARPSHTSQYLCASSDREEDTQYFGPGTRLTVL.

A note on this clone: The junction does not match germline at one end; this may be a read error. This chain links TRBV29-1 with TRBJ1-2; tentatively, D is TRBD1 (5 bases). Germline values: CDR1 SQVTM, CDR2 ANQGSEA. The CDR3 length is 13 residues. CDR3 coding DNA: TGCAGCGCCCCAGAGACAGTTAACCATGGCTACACCTTC. This codes for CSAPETVNHGYTF.

This clone was picked up a small number of times. The rearrangement joins TRBV7-2 to TRBJ2-1, with 8 bases matching TRBD2. This CDR3 contains 15 residues. V shed 2 bases and J 9 bases; nucleotides not matched to a gene: 9. Germline CDR1 reads SGHTA; CDR2 reads FQGNSA. CDR3 region: CASSLSPGGHGEQFF. The CDR3 nucleotides read TGTGCCAGCAGCTTAAGTCCGGGGGGGCACGGTGAGCAGTTCTTC. The variable domain in full, completed from reference TRBV7-2 and TRBJ2-1, reads GAGVSQSPSNKVTEKGKDVELRCDPISGHTALYWYRQSLGQGLEFLIYFQGNSAPDKSGLPSDRFSAERTGGSVSTLTIQRTQQEDSAVYLCASSLSPGGHGEQFFGPGTRLTVL.

The chain combines TRBV18 with TRBJ1-1; a weak D match, TRBD1 (5 bases). There are 13 residues in the CDR3. V dropped 3 bases and J dropped 6 bases, with 11 bases sitting between them. The germline CDR1 and CDR2 sequences are KGHSH and LQKENI. CDR3 coding DNA: TGTGCCAGCTCACCGATCGGGGGGGCTGAAGCTTTCTTT. Translated: CASSPIGGAEAFF.

This clone appeared a few times. This chain uses TRBV4-1 with TRBJ1-1, with D perhaps matching TRBD1 (5 bases). CDR1 is MGHRA, CDR2 YSYEKL, per germline. The CDR3 spans 16 residues. Between the trimmed V and J ends, which lost 0 bases and 0 bases, there was a span of 11 bases. The CDR3 spells CASSQDGRAMNTEAFF. In DNA form, the CDR3 reads TGCGCCAGCAGCCAAGACGGCAGGGCAATGAACACTGAAGCTTTCTTT.

V is TRBV7-8 and J is TRBJ1-1; D is possibly TRBD1 (5 bases). The CDR3 covers 14 residues. Germline CDR1 reads SGHVS; CDR2 reads FQNEAQ. V was shortened by 4 bases and J by 11 bases, with 20 bases between the two germline ends. CDR3 loop: CASSSTRDGSTAFF. The CDR3 nucleotides read TGTGCCAGCAGCTCGACCCGGGACGGGTCGACCGCTTTCTTT.

This clone was detected a few times. The chain has TRBV29-1 and TRBJ2-7; TRBD1 aligns across 8 bases. Germline CDR1 is SQVTM and CDR2 is ANQGSEA. V dropped 4 bases and J dropped 0; count of bases not matched to a gene: 2. The CDR3 has 13 residues. Here the CDR3 reads CSVVTGGSYEQYF. The CDR3 DNA follows: TGCAGCGTTGTTACAGGGGGCTCCTACGAGCAGTACTTC.